This TCR beta chain was profiled in a study of regulatory T cells in long-lasting Graves disease. Points from the study as a whole: Persistent patients had a count of shared public clonotypes (under 3,000) that exceeded that of new patients (around 970).

HTBI primers from iRepertoire and Arm-PCR of CDR3 regions yielded the TCR beta libraries. One entry per CDR3 protein results from TCRdb running MiXCR on the multiplex PCR reads. In the table there are some 340,000 distinct CDR3 sequences, about 12% of which are singletons. Trimming stripped 1 base from V and 9 bases from J, with 6 bases between. The CDR3 consists of 12 residues. CDR1 and CDR2 from the germline V gene are KGHDR and SFDVKD. Time point described: newly diagnosed GD, antithyroid drugs for less than 3 months. Extracted RNA from PBMCs served as the source of the TCR library. On this clonotype: Its matching antigen is unknown.

The sample was also reused in another study, on T cells in Graves' hyperthyroidism and ophthalmopathy. From that report: Diagnostic assessment was based on clinical symptoms, serum thyroxine and TRAb, thyroid ultrasound and orbital computed tomography. Blood samples included most of the expanded thyroid clonotypes exceeding 0.001.

This TCR was sampled from a woman aged 18-29 years with Graves disease. The V and J genes are TRBV24-1 and TRBJ2-1; D gene ambiguous. The source material was peripheral blood mononuclear cells (PBMCs), sampled at new diagnosis, from a patient treated with antithyroid drugs. This CDR3 reads CATSDFAPEQFF. CDR3 sequence (DNA): TGTGCCACCAGTGATTTTGCGCCTGAGCAGTTCTTC.